This TCR beta chain was captured in a study of OX40 agonist ivuxolimab in advanced cancers. Whole-study results and caveats: Some of the nonresponding patients also showed low levels of normalized T-cell clonal expansion. Expanded clones belonging to CD8+ T cells outnumbered, on average, those of CD4+.

The investigators sampled blood at baseline, at cycle 4 day 1, and at cycle 7 day 1. TCRdb keeps only in-frame clones here, not all; method: immunoSEQ multiplex PCR. Of more than 95,000 clones detected, approximately 94% appear once; the ten largest clones hold around 0.17%. As for this clone: The target antigen is unknown.

The material was CD4+ or CD8+ T cells sorted from blood, obtained in a trial of the OX40 agonist ivuxolimab. The TCR originated in an adult with an advanced solid tumor such as melanoma, head and neck, liver or kidney cancer.

The CDR3 nucleotides are TGTGCCAGTGGAAACACCATATATTTT. Amino acids: CASGNTIYF. The rearrangement uses TRBV6-5 and TRBJ1-3; D is undetermined. Trimming pared 9 bases from V and 3 bases from J, leaving 0 bases between. Germline V gives CDR1 MNHEY, CDR2 SVGAGI. The CDR3 covers 9 residues.